The present T cell receptor (beta chain) was sequenced within a study of T cell repertoires in cytomegalovirus infection. At the level of the study: Public signatures in TCR beta pointed to CMV infection and matching HLA type.

Comments on this clonotype: What it recognizes is unknown.

TCRdb itself ran the reads through MiXCR, one entry per CDR3 protein. The sample contains roughly 920,000 distinct CDR3 sequences, approximately 30% of which appear only once. Sequencing used cultured CD8+ T cells from PBMCs, obtained from culture after CMV antigen stimulation. The clonotype was recovered from a human donor in good health (CMV status not recorded). Some clones in this sample may be carry-over from other donors' samples.

The CDR3 region is CATSHFRTDTQYF. CDR3 DNA: TGTGCCACCAGTCACTTCCGCACAGATACGCAGTATTTT. The rearrangement joins TRBV24-1 to TRBJ2-3, with unresolved D. Trimming pared 6 bases from V and 1 base from J, leaving 7 bases between. Per the germline V gene, CDR1 is KGHDR and CDR2 is SFDVKD. There are 13 residues in the CDR3.